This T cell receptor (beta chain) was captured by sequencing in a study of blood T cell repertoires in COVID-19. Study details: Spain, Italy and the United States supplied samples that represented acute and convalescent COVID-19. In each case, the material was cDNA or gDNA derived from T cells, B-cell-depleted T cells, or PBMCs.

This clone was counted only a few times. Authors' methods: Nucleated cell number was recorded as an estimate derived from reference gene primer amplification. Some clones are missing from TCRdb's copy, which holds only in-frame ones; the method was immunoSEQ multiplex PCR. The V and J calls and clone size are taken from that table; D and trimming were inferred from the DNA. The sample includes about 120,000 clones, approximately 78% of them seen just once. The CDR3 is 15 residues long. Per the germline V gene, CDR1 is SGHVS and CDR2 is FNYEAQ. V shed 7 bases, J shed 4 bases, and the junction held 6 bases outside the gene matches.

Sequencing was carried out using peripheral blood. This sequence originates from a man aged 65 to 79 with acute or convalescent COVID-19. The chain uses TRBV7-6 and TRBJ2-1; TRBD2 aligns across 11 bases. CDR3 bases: TGTGCCAGCAAAACCGGGACTAGCGGATACAATGAGCAGTTCTTC. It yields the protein CASKTGTSGYNEQFF.